This T cell receptor (beta chain) was recovered during a study of identical twins. CDR1 is SGHTA and CDR2 is FQGTGA in the germline V gene. V was cut by 5 bases and J by 6 bases, with 19 bases left in between. This CDR3 spans 16 amino acids. In regard to this clonotype: Its target is not known.

A template switching step contributed a universal primer site, while unique molecular identifiers were present in the cDNA. TCRdb reanalysed the 5' RACE reads using MiXCR and keeps one entry per CDR3 protein. The sample yields about 720,000 distinct CDR3 sequences, 8.6% seen once. Regarding the study as a whole: Its conclusions, products of cross-sectional statistical analysis, did not come from following the same donors. Clonotypes of the beta chain that were abundant in cord blood carried fewer insertions (memory repertoires showed none).

These data were also reused for a study on yellow fever vaccine responses in identical twins.

This sequence was found in a woman younger than 35 in good health. The source material was PBMCs. This chain links TRBV7-3 with TRBJ2-2; D perhaps matches TRBD2 (7 bases). CDR3 sequence reads: CASSKYGGPDAGELFF. The CDR3 DNA is TGTGCCAGCAGCAAATACGGGGGGCCAGACGCCGGGGAGCTGTTTTTT.